The 19 T cell receptor beta chains reported below all come from one sample, sequenced in a study of cytomegalovirus exposure and HLA in healthy donors. TCRdb's table, derived via immunoSEQ multiplex PCR, lists solely in-frame clones and lacks some. The sample shows 200,000 or so clones, around 88% of them seen only once. The sequenced sample was PBMCs. These TCRs come from a woman under 30 in good health and CMV-seronegative.

The V gene is TRBV11-2, the J gene TRBJ2-1, with D tentatively TRBD1 (5 bases). The germline V gene has CDR1 SGHAT and CDR2 FQNNGV. Trimming left V 3 bases short and J 6 bases short, with 9 bases between. The CDR3 length is 13 residues. CDR3 sequence reads: CASSFIGANEQFF. CDR3 bases: TGTGCCAGCAGCTTTATTGGGGCCAATGAGCAGTTCTTC.

This sequence joins TRBV19 and TRBJ1-5; 8 nucleotides agree with TRBD1. The V gene end was trimmed by 6 bases and the J gene end by 3 bases; junction bases not matched to a gene: 13. Germline values: CDR1 LNHDA, CDR2 SQIVND (reference sequence). The CDR3 length is 17 residues. CDR3 protein: CASSRNRDRRTNQPQHF. CDR3 DNA: TGTGCCAGTAGCCGGAACCGGGACAGGAGAACCAATCAGCCCCAGCATTTT.

CDR3 residues: CASSSRDYGYTF. In DNA form, the CDR3 reads TGTGCCAGCAGTTCCCGAGACTATGGCTACACCTTC. The chain uses TRBV28 and TRBJ1-2, with D uncertain. Germline values: CDR1 MDHEN, CDR2 SYDVKM. The CDR3 consists of 12 residues. Trimming stripped 4 bases from V and 3 bases from J, with 6 bases between.

The V and J genes are TRBV2 and TRBJ2-2; 7 nucleotides match TRBD1. V lost 6 bases, J lost 5 bases, and 6 bases stayed unmatched. This CDR3 is 14 amino acids long. The germline V gene has CDR1 SNHLY and CDR2 FYNNEI. The CDR3 nucleotides are TGTGCCAGCAGCGAAACGACAGGGACCGGGGAGCTGTTTTTT. It yields the protein CASSETTGTGELFF.

The V gene is TRBV6-5, the J gene TRBJ1-1; 7 bases align to TRBD1. This CDR3 contains 14 residues. The trim removed 10 bases at V and 0 bases at J, leaving 8 bases unmatched. CDR1 and CDR2 from the germline V gene are MNHEY and SVGAGI. The DNA for the CDR3 is TGTGCCACCAACTTACAGGGGCTGAACACTGAAGCTTTCTTT. It translates to CATNLQGLNTEAFF.

This chain connects TRBV27 to TRBJ2-1, with 7 bases that match TRBD1. Germline CDR1 reads MNHEY; CDR2 reads SMNVEV (reference sequence). The CDR3 length is 15 residues. V was clipped by 5 bases and J by 1 base; unmatched bases: 5. The CDR3 DNA follows: TGTGCCAGCAGTCGACAGGGAAGGTCCTACAATGAGCAGTTCTTC. Translation gives CASSRQGRSYNEQFF.

This sequence joins TRBV30 and TRBJ2-6; a weak D match, TRBD1 (5 bases). V gave up 6 bases and J gave up 4 bases, with 13 bases separating them. The CDR3 loop spans 14 amino acids. Germline lookup yields CDR1 GTSNPN and CDR2 SVGIG (reference sequence). CDR3 sequence (DNA): TGTGCCTGCGGAGACAGCGCAGGGGCCAACGTCCTGACTTTC. Its translation: CACGDSAGANVLTF. Supplemented by reference TRBV30 and TRBJ2-6, the full variable domain reads SQTIHQWPATLVQPVGSPLSLECTVEGTSNPNLYWYRQAAGRGLQLLFYSVGIGQISSEVPQNLSASRPQDRQFILSSKKLLLSDSGFYLCACGDSAGANVLTFGAGSRLTVL.

This clone was found once. The rearrangement links TRBV14 to TRBJ2-1; TRBD1 matches 10 bases. The CDR3 is 15 amino acids. The V and J ends lost 3 bases and 3 bases, in that order; junction bases with no gene match: 2. Germline CDR1 SGHDN, CDR2 FVKESK. The CDR3, as DNA: TGTGCCAGCAGCCACCGGACAGGGGGCTACAATGAGCAGTTCTTC. Translation: CASSHRTGGYNEQFF.

The chain joins TRBV6-5 to TRBJ2-5; D is undetermined. Germline V gene data show CDR1 as MNHEY and CDR2 as SVGAGI. Trimming cost V 5 bases and J 3 bases, with 10 bases left between them. This CDR3 region has 13 residues. CDR3 sequence: CASSQNSEETQYF. The CDR3 coding sequence is TGTGCCAGCAGTCAAAACTCGGAAGAGACCCAGTACTTC.

The gene calls are TRBV27 and TRBJ2-1; 10 bases are a match to TRBD2. This CDR3 is built from 14 residues. The V gene's germline CDR1 is MNHEY and CDR2 SMNVEV (reference sequence). V lost 7 bases, J lost 7 bases, and 7 bases stayed unmatched. CDR3 in amino acids: CASTRSGRMNEQFF. The CDR3 coding sequence is TGTGCCAGCACTCGTAGCGGGAGGATGAATGAGCAGTTCTTC.

This clone was counted between two and nine times. The V gene is TRBV29-1, the J gene TRBJ1-5, with no clear D. CDR1 and CDR2 (germline): SQVTM, ANQGSEA. The V gene lost 0 bases and the J gene lost 4 bases, with 4 bases spanning the gap. This CDR3 has 12 amino acids. In DNA, the CDR3 is TGCAGCGTTGAAGACGAGAATCAGCCCCAGCATTTT. It encodes CSVEDENQPQHF.

In this sample, this clone turned up once. V gene TRBV28 combines with J gene TRBJ1-1; tentatively, D is TRBD1 (6 bases). V lost 5 bases to trimming and J lost 3 bases, with 16 bases between them. Germline assignment: CDR1 MDHEN and CDR2 SYDVKM. The CDR3 runs 15 residues. The CDR3 DNA reads TGTGCCAGCAGTCTAAGCAGGGGCGGAGACACTGAAGCTTTCTTT. This sequence encodes CASSLSRGGDTEAFF.

CDR3 sequence reads: CASSLRGRRGYTF. The CDR3 DNA reads as TGTGCCAGCAGCTTGAGGGGGCGCCGGGGCTACACCTTC. The V gene is TRBV5-4, the J gene TRBJ1-2, with 7 bases matching TRBD1. Germline V CDR1 and CDR2: SGHNT, YYREEE (reference sequence). Trimming cost V 1 base and J 8 bases; bases outside gene matches: 5. This CDR3 has 13 residues.

This clone came up once. The V and J genes are TRBV19 and TRBJ2-3; 9 nucleotides agree with TRBD1. The V gene's germline CDR1 is LNHDA and CDR2 SQIVND (reference sequence). This CDR3 comprises 15 residues. The V and J ends lost 6 bases and 7 bases, in that order; junction bases with no gene match: 11. CDR3 loop: CASRRDRDSVNTQYF. CDR3 in DNA: TGTGCCAGTAGGAGGGACAGGGACTCCGTCAATACGCAGTATTTT.

The chain uses TRBV4-2 and TRBJ2-1; D unclear. This CDR3 region has 16 residues. CDR1 LGHNA and CDR2 YNFKEQ come from the germline V gene. V was clipped by 2 bases and J by 0 bases, with 11 bases between them. The CDR3 DNA is TGTGCCAGCAGCCAACAAGACATGAGCTCCTACAATGAGCAGTTCTTC. Residues: CASSQQDMSSYNEQFF.

The gene calls are TRBV15 and TRBJ2-7; no reliable D call. The CDR3 loop spans 15 amino acids. Germline CDR1 is LNHNV and CDR2 is YYDKDF (reference sequence). The V gene lost 7 bases and the J gene lost 5 bases, with 21 bases spanning the gap. As DNA, the CDR3 is TGTGCCACCAATCCCTCCCCGTGCTATTACCACGAGCAGTACTTC. It codes for CATNPSPCYYHEQYF.

The V call is TRBV27, the J call TRBJ2-2; 8 nucleotides agree with TRBD2. Germline trimming cut 6 bases from V and 4 bases from J; bases unmatched to any gene: 16. Per the germline V gene, CDR1 is MNHEY and CDR2 is SMNVEV (reference sequence). The CDR3 consists of 18 residues. CDR3 sequence: CASSKRVGREVGTGELFF. CDR3 coding DNA: TGTGCCAGCAGCAAACGAGTGGGGCGGGAGGTGGGCACCGGGGAGCTGTTTTTT.

The gene calls are TRBV6-1 and TRBJ2-2; 8 bases fit TRBD1. The J segment lost 5 bases and the V segment lost 0 bases, leaving 2 bases of the junction unmatched. Germline V CDR1 and CDR2: MNHNS, SASEGT. This CDR3 comprises 15 residues. Here the CDR3 DNA reads TGTGCCAGCAGTGAAGCCTGGGACAGGACCGGGGAGCTGTTTTTT. It encodes CASSEAWDRTGELFF.

V is TRBV29-1 and J is TRBJ2-1; 10 bases are shared with TRBD2. V trimming: 7 bases; J trimming: 2 bases; junction bases outside the gene matches: 14. The CDR3 length is 17 residues. CDR1 is SQVTM, CDR2 ANQGSEA, per germline. As DNA, the CDR3 is TGCAGCGCAGATGGGGCTAGCGGGAGCGCGCCCTACAATGAGCAGTTCTTC. Translated: CSADGASGSAPYNEQFF.